Each of the 10 T cell receptor beta chains below was sequenced from the same sample in a study of shared clonotypes between healthy human individuals. Assay: immunoSEQ multiplex PCR; the TCRdb copy retains only in-frame clones and omits some. The top ten hold 0.11% to 0.15% of the sample, which has millions of clones, around nine tenths seen once. The sample was naive CD4+ T cells sorted from blood. The subset is: CD45RA+ positively selected. Receptors were obtained from a young man in good health.

There are a few counts of this clone. The chain joins TRBV2 to TRBJ2-1, with unresolved D. This CDR3 has 11 amino acids. Per the germline V gene, CDR1 is SNHLY and CDR2 is FYNNEI. V was clipped by 4 bases and J by 8 bases, with 6 bases between them. The CDR3 reads CASSARDEQFF. The CDR3 region has the DNA TGTGCCAGCAGTGCCCGGGATGAGCAGTTCTTC.

The chain uses TRBV6-5 and TRBJ2-7; TRBD2 might be the D (5 bases). Germline CDR1 reads MNHEY; CDR2 reads SVGAGI. The CDR3 loop spans 15 amino acids. The V gene lost 0 bases and the J gene lost 2 bases, with 11 bases spanning the gap. The CDR3 DNA reads TGTGCCAGCAGTTACTCCACGGGGTACCCCTACGAGCAGTACTTC. This codes for CASSYSTGYPYEQYF.

This chain uses TRBV18 with TRBJ2-7; a weak D match, TRBD2 (6 bases). The V gene's germline CDR1 is KGHSH and CDR2 LQKENI. CDR3 length: 15 residues. V dropped 3 bases and J dropped 2 bases, with 14 bases sitting between them. This chain's CDR3 is CASSPGLDNPYEQYF. CDR3 bases: TGTGCCAGCTCACCGGGACTGGACAACCCCTACGAGCAGTACTTC.

This chain uses TRBV30 with TRBJ1-6, with 7 bases aligning to TRBD1. Germline CDR1 GTSNPN, CDR2 SVGIG (reference sequence). With V trimmed by 6 bases and J by 3 bases, 8 bases remained unmatched. The length of the CDR3 is 15 residues. The CDR3 is CACDRQGNYNSPLHF. In nucleotides, the CDR3 is TGTGCCTGCGACCGACAGGGTAACTATAATTCACCCCTCCACTTT.

The rearrangement links TRBV5-1 to TRBJ2-7, with TRBD1 identical over 8 bases. V lost 4 bases, J lost 5 bases, and 8 bases stayed unmatched. CDR3 size: 14 residues. In germline, CDR1 is SGHRS, CDR2 YFSETQ. Here the CDR3 reads CASSPGQGENEQYF. CDR3 sequence (DNA): TGCGCCAGCAGCCCTGGACAGGGCGAGAACGAGCAGTACTTC.

This CDR3 reads CASSLRQSSGNTIYF. In nucleotides, the CDR3 is TGTGCCAGCAGCTTACGACAGAGCTCTGGAAACACCATATATTTT. The V gene is TRBV7-2, the J gene TRBJ1-3, with D tentatively TRBD1 (5 bases). Deletions cut 2 bases from V and 0 bases from J, with 8 bases between. CDR1 is SGHTA and CDR2 is FQGNSA in the germline V gene. This CDR3 has 15 residues. Together with reference TRBV7-2 and TRBJ1-3, the CDR3 gives the full variable domain: GAGVSQSPSNKVTEKGKDVELRCDPISGHTALYWYRQSLGQGLEFLIYFQGNSAPDKSGLPSDRFSAERTGGSVSTLTIQRTQQEDSAVYLCASSLRQSSGNTIYFGEGSWLTVV.

The CDR3 DNA sequence: TGTGCCAGCAGTGAAGTCAGTGTCGTGGAGACCCAGTACTTC. This translates into CASSEVSVVETQYF. This sequence joins TRBV2 and TRBJ2-5, with D unclear. V was trimmed by 1 base and J by 5 bases, leaving 11 bases between them. The CDR3 sequence is 14 residues long. Germline lookup yields CDR1 SNHLY and CDR2 FYNNEI.

This clone appeared once. The V and J genes are TRBV30 and TRBJ1-2, with unresolved D. The CDR3 loop spans 13 amino acids. V was pared by 0 bases and J by 0 bases, with 5 bases between. Germline V gene lookup returns CDR1 GTSNPN and CDR2 SVGIG (reference sequence). The CDR3 loop is CAWSVDTNYGYTF. CDR3 nucleotides: TGTGCCTGGAGTGTTGACACTAACTATGGCTACACCTTC.

The chain joins TRBV7-6 to TRBJ2-7, with 8 positions matching TRBD2. The germline V gene has CDR1 SGHVS and CDR2 FNYEAQ. V shed 5 bases, J shed 2 bases, and the junction held 8 bases outside the gene matches. This CDR3 has 15 residues. The CDR3 DNA follows: TGTGCCAGCAGCCCGAGGTTCGGGAGGGCCTACGAGCAGTACTTC. Its translation is CASSPRFGRAYEQYF. The variable domain in full, completed from reference TRBV7-6 and TRBJ2-7, reads GAGVSQSPRYKVTKRGQDVALRCDPISGHVSLYWYRQALGQGPEFLTYFNYEAQQDKSGLPNDRFSAERPEGSISTLTIQRTEQRDSAMYRCASSPRFGRAYEQYFGPGTRLTVT.

CDR3: CASRETSGVSTDTQYF. In nucleotides, the CDR3 is TGTGCCAGCAGGGAGACTAGCGGGGTTAGCACAGATACGCAGTATTTT. V and J are TRBV6-4 and TRBJ2-3, with 11 bases aligning to TRBD2. The CDR3 spans 16 residues. Germline CDR1 and CDR2: MRHNA and SNTAGT. Germline trimming cut 6 bases from V and 0 bases from J; bases unmatched to any gene: 5.